These 11 T cell receptor beta chains share one sample of origin, sequenced in a study of blood T cell repertoires in COVID-19 (dated by TCRdb to between 2020 and 2021). Libraries were constructed by the immunoSEQ multiplex PCR assay. The table comes from immuneACCESS by way of TCRdb, which keeps in-frame sequences with V and J called. Part of the clones is missing from these tables; in studies checked, under half for an unresolved V gene and the rest for unknown reasons. Within this sample are over 45,000 clones, with approximately 86% of them counted one time only. The biggest ten clones account for around 2.9% of the sample. The sequencing sample was made of peripheral blood. These receptors originate from a woman aged 80 or over with acute or convalescent COVID-19.

The rearrangement joins TRBV10-2 to TRBJ1-5, with TRBD1 as a possible D gene (5 bases). CDR3 length: 13 residues. In germline, CDR1 is WSHSY, CDR2 SAAADI. The V gene lost 2 bases and the J gene lost 7 bases, with 9 bases spanning the gap. The CDR3 DNA reads as TGCGCCAGCAGTGAGGTTCGGGGGCAGCCCCAGCATTTT. Its protein product is CASSEVRGQPQHF.

The chain recombines TRBV12-5 with TRBJ2-3; possible D gene TRBD1, 5 bases. The V and J ends lost 1 base and 0 bases respectively, with 5 bases between them. This CDR3 comprises 14 residues. Germline values: CDR1 LGHNT, CDR2 FRNRAP. The CDR3 spells CASGLGQSTDTQYF. Here the CDR3 DNA reads TGTGCTAGTGGTTTGGGACAGAGCACAGATACGCAGTATTTT. The full variable domain, in which reference TRBV12-5 and TRBJ2-3 provide the parts outside the CDR3, is DARVTQTPRHKVTEMGQEVTMRCQPILGHNTVFWYRQTMMQGLELLAYFRNRAPLDDSGMPKDRFSAEMPDATLATLKIQPSEPRDSAVYFCASGLGQSTDTQYFGPGTRLTVL.

This clone was detected only once. Other DNA variants within this sample encode the same CDR3. The chain couples TRBV30 to TRBJ1-2; 8 bases are a match to TRBD1. Germline V lookup: CDR1 GTSNPN, CDR2 SVGIG (reference sequence). J gave up 6 bases and V 0 bases, and 6 bases lay outside the gene matches. The CDR3 runs to 14 residues. The CDR3 DNA is TGTGCCTGGAGTGTAGGGCAGGGGGCGCATGGCTACACCTTC. Its protein product is CAWSVGQGAHGYTF.

This chain's CDR3 is CASSQEGSRGLAANEQFF. The CDR3 nucleotides are TGCGCCAGCAGCCAAGAGGGCTCAAGAGGACTAGCGGCGAATGAGCAGTTCTTC. V usage is TRBV4-1 and J usage is TRBJ2-1, with TRBD2 identical over 10 bases. Losses at the gene ends were 0 bases for V and 7 bases for J; bases not matched to a gene: 12. This CDR3 region has 18 residues. The germline CDR1 and CDR2 sequences are MGHRA and YSYEKL.

The rearrangement uses TRBV19 and TRBJ1-5; possible D gene TRBD1, 5 bases. This CDR3 has 14 amino acids. CDR1 LNHDA and CDR2 SQIVND come from the germline V gene (reference sequence). V lost 3 bases, J lost 7 bases, and 13 bases lay in between. The CDR3 sequence: CASSIPGGGQPQHF. The DNA of the CDR3 is TGTGCCAGTAGTATTCCCGGGGGTGGCCAGCCCCAGCATTTT.

This clone came up a few times. The chain is built from TRBV6-1 and TRBJ2-3, with 7 bases lining up with TRBD1. J gave up 2 bases and V 1 base, and 3 bases lay outside the gene matches. There are 15 residues in the CDR3. CDR1 and CDR2 (germline): MNHNS, SASEGT. CDR3 region: CASSEEGAFTDTQYF. The CDR3 DNA reads as TGTGCCAGCAGTGAAGAGGGGGCGTTCACAGATACGCAGTATTTT.

J is TRBJ2-2 and V is TRBV5-1, with 9 bases that match TRBD1. V lost 2 bases and J lost 3; bases outside the gene matches: 5. This CDR3 comprises 16 residues. Germline CDR1 and CDR2: SGHRS and YFSETQ. CDR3 coding DNA: TGCGCCAGCAGCTTATCCGGGACAGGGTACACCGGGGAGCTGTTTTTT. This sequence encodes CASSLSGTGYTGELFF.

The CDR3 DNA is TGCAGCGTTGCCACAGGGACCCAAGAGACCCAGTACTTC. It yields the protein CSVATGTQETQYF. The chain carries TRBV29-1 and TRBJ2-5; TRBD1 is a possible D gene (6 bases). The germline V and J ends were trimmed by 4 bases and 1 base, with 10 bases remaining between them. Germline CDR1 SQVTM, CDR2 ANQGSEA. The CDR3 covers 13 residues.

The chain has TRBV27 and TRBJ2-1; the D gene is possibly TRBD2 (7 bases). Trimming took 7 bases from V and 9 from J, leaving 25 bases between them. This CDR3 spans 16 amino acids. CDR1 is MNHEY, CDR2 SMNVEV, per germline (reference sequence). The CDR3 sequence is CASTSPTRLGGGEQFF. The CDR3 bases are TGTGCCAGCACCTCTCCCACGCGGCTAGGGGGGGGTGAGCAGTTCTTC.

This chain uses TRBV10-3 with TRBJ2-2; D is perhaps TRBD2 (5 bases). Germline V gene sequence: CDR1 ENHRY, CDR2 SYGVKD. The CDR3 is 13 amino acids. Trimming left V 10 bases short and J 0 bases short, with 9 bases between. The CDR3 DNA is TGTGCCAGCACGGGGACGAACACCGGGGAGCTGTTTTTT. Translating it yields CASTGTNTGELFF.

The CDR3 reads CASSTGTDYNSPLHF. Written as DNA, the CDR3 is TGCGCCAGCAGCACCGGGACAGATTATAATTCACCCCTCCACTTT. The V call is TRBV5-1, the J call TRBJ1-6; 7 nucleotides agree with TRBD1. Germline CDR1 and CDR2: SGHRS and YFSETQ. The CDR3 is made up of 15 amino acids. V lost 4 bases and J lost 4; bases outside the gene matches: 5.